The rows below give T cell receptor beta chains drawn from one sample of a study of early T cells in non-severe SARS-CoV-2 infection. TCRdb itself ran the 5' RACE reads through MiXCR, one entry per CDR3 protein. Of 45,000 to 65,000 distinct CDR3 sequences listed, more than 10% were seen once; the top ten hold approximately 2.5%. Sequenced here: whole blood, sampled at baseline. These TCRs come from an adult who was a healthcare worker with PCR-confirmed SARS-CoV-2 infection or an uninfected control (not recorded which). The conserved cysteine and the conserved F or W are not part of the CDR3 here.

CDR3 protein | V gene | CDR3 length | J gene
ASGPGNTGELF | TRBV5-4 | 11 | TRBJ2-2
VSMGGYQETQY | TRBV4-2 | 11 | TRBJ2-5
ASSLQSLNTEAF | TRBV7-9 | 12 | TRBJ1-1
ASSLSQPQH | TRBV12-3/TRBV12-4 | 9 | TRBJ1-5
ASSHMSGSSYEQY | TRBV4-1 | 13 | TRBJ2-7
ASRLAGVQETQY | TRBV6-1 | 12 | TRBJ2-5
ATFSPRGLYTGELF | TRBV24-1 | 14 | TRBJ2-2
ASSQDERTGGNYGYT | TRBV4-1 | 15 | TRBJ1-2
ASSPGSGANVLT | TRBV12-3/TRBV12-4 | 12 | TRBJ2-6
ASRHGQGVSYEQY | TRBV27 | 13 | TRBJ2-7
ASGRGGEPDTQY | TRBV10-1 | 12 | TRBJ2-3
ASSVTGTGPYEQY | TRBV9 | 13 | TRBJ2-7
STRSTLETQY | TRBV20-1 | 10 | TRBJ2-5
ASSLAPGLNSYEQY | TRBV5-1 | 14 | TRBJ2-7
ASSLGTSFYEQY | TRBV5-4 | 12 | TRBJ2-7
ASSLSSRADLTGYT | TRBV27 | 14 | TRBJ1-2
ASSQYHMQQKNTEAF | TRBV7-3 | 15 | TRBJ1-1
ASSGPFEQY | TRBV25-1 | 9 | TRBJ2-7
ASSVLVGDTQY | TRBV9 | 11 | TRBJ2-3
ASSLGAHEQF | TRBV7-8 | 10 | TRBJ2-1
ASSLGTGTPGELF | TRBV7-2 | 13 | TRBJ2-2
ASSNIRESDTQY | TRBV5-1 | 12 | TRBJ2-3
SATGTSGRALHEQY | TRBV20-1 | 14 | TRBJ2-7
SAYLAGGPRNEQF | TRBV20-1 | 13 | TRBJ2-1
ASSSQGLVGQRYNEQF | TRBV28 | 16 | TRBJ2-1
ASSLPVGEQF | TRBV6-2/TRBV6-3 | 10 | TRBJ2-1
ASKPSGFNYEQY | TRBV12-3/TRBV12-4 | 12 | TRBJ2-7
ASSFRNREQF | TRBV12-3/TRBV12-4 | 10 | TRBJ2-1
ASSVPGLATDTQY | TRBV2 | 13 | TRBJ2-3
ASSPESAPSYEQY | TRBV18 | 13 | TRBJ2-7
ASTHWGSVLNEQF | TRBV6-6 | 13 | TRBJ2-1
SARRDSRETQY | TRBV20-1 | 11 | TRBJ2-5
ASSSRTPKVTNEQF | TRBV27 | 14 | TRBJ2-1
ASSTGATEAF | TRBV7-9 | 10 | TRBJ1-1
ASSLNPTGDSPLH | TRBV7-3 | 13 | TRBJ1-6
ATSRANGRSEQY | TRBV15 | 12 | TRBJ2-7
ASSSGLAVGGEQF | TRBV11-2 | 13 | TRBJ2-1
ASSVAGVYTGELF | TRBV10-2 | 13 | TRBJ2-2
AISESEGQGDYGYT | TRBV10-3 | 14 | TRBJ1-2
ASSVQSGTQY | TRBV5-5 | 10 | TRBJ2-5
ASSHRVEGPIQY | TRBV23-1 | 12 | TRBJ2-4
ASLGTGPLH | TRBV7-9 | 9 | TRBJ1-6
SANTGTITDTQY | TRBV29-1 | 12 | TRBJ2-3
SPRTVGQNYGYT | TRBV20-1 | 12 | TRBJ1-2